One sample yielded the 14 T cell receptor beta chains listed below, sequenced in a study of PD-1 blockade in classical Hodgkin lymphoma. Time point noted: cycle 4 day 1 (C4D1), after five to seven weeks of nivolumab. Relapses following autologous stem cell transplantation were seen in all patients, with brentuximab vedotin exposure varying. Assay: immunoSEQ multiplex PCR; the TCRdb copy retains only in-frame clones and omits some. The table includes around 60,000 clones, about 85% detected once. The sequenced sample was peripheral blood mononuclear cells (PBMCs), obtained before the fourth cycle of nivolumab. These receptor sequences come from a human donor with classical Hodgkin lymphoma.

This clone appeared once. V gene TRBV2 combines with J gene TRBJ1-4; 7 nucleotides align to TRBD1. The germline V gene encodes CDR1 SNHLY and CDR2 FYNNEI. V lost 7 bases and J lost 7; bases outside the gene matches: 6. The CDR3 loop spans 13 amino acids. The CDR3 DNA reads as TGTGCCAGCAATCCGACAGGGATTGAAAAACTGTTTTTT. Residues: CASNPTGIEKLFF.

This chain links TRBV5-1 with TRBJ2-7; D not resolved. This CDR3 comprises 13 residues. Deletions cut 0 bases from V and 7 bases from J, with 11 bases between. CDR1 and CDR2 from the germline V gene are SGHRS and YFSETQ. This CDR3 is CASSLELVSEQYF. DNA of the CDR3: TGCGCCAGCAGCTTGGAGCTAGTTAGTGAGCAGTACTTC.

The chain joins TRBV5-1 to TRBJ1-2, with D possibly matching TRBD1 (6 bases). Germline loops: CDR1 SGHRS, CDR2 YFSETQ. CDR3 size: 15 residues. V lost 2 bases and J 7 bases, leaving 18 bases between the germline ends. The CDR3 DNA is TGCGCCAGCAGCTTCTTACAGGGATGGTTGTCTGGCTACACCTTC. As protein: CASSFLQGWLSGYTF.

V is TRBV5-1 and J is TRBJ2-1, with D unclear. This CDR3 contains 12 residues. Germline V gives CDR1 SGHRS, CDR2 YFSETQ. The V end was cut by 5 bases, the J end by 4 bases, with 7 bases between. CDR3 sequence: CASSWLYNEQFF. CDR3 nucleotide sequence: TGCGCCAGCAGTTGGTTGTACAATGAGCAGTTCTTC.

This rearrangement joins TRBV6-5 to TRBJ1-1; TRBD1 aligns across 7 bases. Germline V lookup: CDR1 MNHEY, CDR2 SVGAGI. The CDR3 sequence is 11 residues long. V shed 8 bases and J 4 bases; nucleotides not matched to a gene: 1. CDR3 sequence (DNA): TGTGCCAGCGGGGACAGCACTGAAGCTTTCTTT. This translates into CASGDSTEAFF.

The gene calls are TRBV5-1 and TRBJ2-3, with D possibly matching TRBD1 (7 bases). V was trimmed by 0 bases and J by 4 bases, leaving 9 bases between them. Germline V gene data show CDR1 as SGHRS and CDR2 as YFSETQ. The CDR3 covers 14 residues. CDR3 bases: TGCGCCAGCAGCTTGGCAGGGGGGTCAGATACGCAGTATTTT. This translates into CASSLAGGSDTQYF.

The chain is built from TRBV11-2 and TRBJ2-5; TRBD1 matches at 11 bases. CDR1 is SGHAT and CDR2 is FQNNGV in the germline V gene. V shed 3 bases and J 4 bases; nucleotides not matched to a gene: 1. The CDR3 is 14 amino acids. Here the CDR3 DNA reads TGTGCCAGCAGCTTGGGGACAGGGGGAGAGACCCAGTACTTC. It specifies CASSLGTGGETQYF.

V usage is TRBV27 and J usage is TRBJ1-1; 7 nucleotides line up with TRBD1. The germline V gene encodes CDR1 MNHEY and CDR2 SMNVEV (reference sequence). V lost 4 bases and J lost 7; bases outside the gene matches: 9. The CDR3 sequence is 14 residues long. The CDR3 sequence is CASSSGDSLHEAFF. CDR3 coding DNA: TGTGCCAGCAGTTCCGGGGACAGCTTACATGAAGCTTTCTTT.

The V call is TRBV27, the J call TRBJ1-2, with D perhaps matching TRBD1 (5 bases). The CDR3 has 19 amino acids. Trimming took off 3 bases at V and 0 bases at J, with 23 bases between the two ends. Germline-derived CDR1 and CDR2 are MNHEY and SMNVEV (reference sequence). CDR3 nucleotide sequence: TGTGCCAGCAGTTTTACGCAGTTCAACGCCGGGGGGGCTAACTATGGCTACACCTTC. The encoded protein is CASSFTQFNAGGANYGYTF.

This clone was recorded once. This chain joins TRBV27 and TRBJ2-5; TRBD2 matches at 8 bases. The V and J ends lost 4 bases and 7 bases, in that order; junction bases with no gene match: 11. CDR3 length equals 15 residues. Germline V CDR1 and CDR2: MNHEY, SMNVEV (reference sequence). The CDR3 DNA sequence: TGTGCCAGCAGTTACGGGGGGGCCAGCAGTGTGACCCAGTACTTC. It is translated as CASSYGGASSVTQYF.

V and J are TRBV30 and TRBJ2-5, with TRBD1 identical over 8 bases. Germline-derived CDR1 and CDR2 are GTSNPN and SVGIG (reference sequence). V shed 1 base, J shed 1 base, and the junction held 8 bases outside the gene matches. This CDR3 has 16 amino acids. This CDR3 reads CAWSGAGTGVQETQYF. The CDR3 DNA is TGTGCCTGGAGTGGGGCCGGGACAGGAGTCCAAGAGACCCAGTACTTC.

This clone was observed once. The chain carries TRBV9 and TRBJ2-3; D is possibly TRBD2 (6 bases). The CDR3 consists of 12 residues. Germline CDR1 is SGDLS and CDR2 is YYNGEE. Trimming removed 3 bases at V and 6 bases at J, with 8 bases between. The CDR3 nucleotides are TGTGCCAGCAGCGGGGCGGGGGATACGCAGTATTTT. Translating gives CASSGAGDTQYF.

This clone appeared once. J is TRBJ1-6 and V is TRBV7-9; D is ambiguous. Per germline, CDR1 SEHNR and CDR2 FQNEAQ (reference sequence). V was trimmed by 6 bases and J by 9 bases, leaving 18 bases between them. The CDR3 is 15 amino acids. The CDR3 DNA is TGTGCCAGCAGTGGGGTTGGGCCCTCAGGTTCACCCCTCCACTTT. Protein product: CASSGVGPSGSPLHF.

The chain has TRBV19 and TRBJ1-1; 7 nucleotides match TRBD1. The CDR3 is 15 residues long. The germline gives CDR1 LNHDA, CDR2 SQIVND (reference sequence). Unmatched junction bases numbered 14, after V lost 3 bases and J lost 10 bases. The DNA for the CDR3 is TGTGCCAGTAGTATCTCCGAGACAGGGAGTCGAGGAGCTTTCTTT. Translated, it gives CASSISETGSRGAFF. Filled out from reference TRBV19 and TRBJ1-1, the complete variable domain reads DGGITQSPKYLFRKEGQNVTLSCEQNLNHDAMYWYRQDPGQGLRLIYYSQIVNDFQKGDIAEGYSVSREKKESFPLTVTSAQKNPTAFYLCASSISETGSRGAFFGQGTRLTVV.